This TCR beta chain stems from a study of T cell responses to AZD1222 COVID-19 vaccine. Study results and caveats: Reportedly, close to half of spike-specific TCRs are directed against unmutated variant regions. Females made up more of the donors, who were largely white British, and clonal diversity may have come out too low. Rises in breadth and depth of Spike-specific TCRs came after two AZD1222 doses. Repertoires were sampled only after the peak T cell response.

V lost 6 bases and J 4 bases, leaving 18 bases between the germline ends. The CDR3 sequence is 15 residues long. Germline V gives CDR1 LNHDA, CDR2 SQIVND (reference sequence). The repertoire was sequenced with immunoSEQ multiplex PCR; TCRdb's copy has only in-frame clones and lacks some. This table has around 190,000 clones, approximately 94% appearing once. With respect to this clone: Its antigen is unidentified.

This TCR was sampled from an adult who received the AZD1222 COVID-19 vaccine. The rearrangement uses TRBV19 and TRBJ1-1; a possible D gene is TRBD1 (6 bases). The specimen comprised peripheral blood, sampled 28 days after the second AZD1222 dose. This CDR3 reads CASRWSRGQGTEAFF. CDR3 coding DNA: TGTGCCAGTAGGTGGAGCAGGGGTCAGGGCACTGAAGCTTTCTTT.